What follows are 32 T cell receptor beta chains derived from one specimen sequenced in a study of CD8 T cells in Susac syndrome. Random hexamers served to reverse transcribe roughly 0.45 to 1 ug RNA. TCRdb analysed the immunoSEQ multiplex PCR reads with MiXCR anew, one entry per CDR3 protein. Of over 95,000 distinct CDR3 sequences in the sample, around 90% were seen once. The sequenced material came from CD4+ T cells from PBMCs. All receptors derive from a human donor in good health.

V gene TRBV7-3 combines with J gene TRBJ2-1; D gene unclear. Germline V gives CDR1 SGHTA, CDR2 FQGTGA. V lost 4 bases and J lost 0, with 4 bases in between. The CDR3 is made up of 13 amino acids. The CDR3 loop reads CASSSRSYNEQFF. CDR3 DNA: TGTGCCAGCAGCTCCCGCTCCTACAATGAGCAGTTCTTC.

V and J are TRBV9 and TRBJ2-2; D is possibly TRBD2 (6 bases). This CDR3 has 16 residues. Looked up from germline, CDR1 is SGDLS and CDR2 is YYNGEE. The V end was cut by 0 bases, the J end by 1 base, with 10 bases between. CDR3 protein: CASSVGGKGNTGELFF. The CDR3 DNA is TGTGCCAGCAGCGTAGGCGGGAAGGGGAACACCGGGGAGCTGTTTTTT.

The CDR3 reads CARRDSGTNYGYTF. The CDR3 coding sequence is TGTGCCAGACGGGACAGTGGGACGAACTATGGCTACACCTTC. V usage is TRBV2 and J usage is TRBJ1-2; 7 positions agree with TRBD1. The CDR3 spans 14 residues. Germline V lookup: CDR1 SNHLY, CDR2 FYNNEI. The V and J ends lost 9 bases and 2 bases, in that order; junction bases with no gene match: 9.

The sample holds one count of this clonotype. The chain employs TRBV19 and TRBJ2-7; TRBD1 matches 10 bases. Germline values: CDR1 LNHDA, CDR2 SQIVND (reference sequence). V trimming: 6 bases; J trimming: 2 bases; junction bases outside the gene matches: 7. This CDR3 spans 15 amino acids. This chain's CDR3 is CASRQRDRGPYEQYF. In DNA form, the CDR3 reads TGTGCCAGTAGGCAACGGGACAGGGGACCCTACGAGCAGTACTTC.

This chain links TRBV29-1 with TRBJ2-1; D is perhaps TRBD1 or TRBD2 (5 bases each). The V gene's germline CDR1 is SQVTM and CDR2 ANQGSEA. The CDR3 covers 18 residues. V lost 0 bases and J lost 4, with 22 bases in between. CDR3 amino acids: CSVEDRPRGRRSYNEQFF. CDR3 DNA: TGCAGCGTTGAAGATCGACCCCGGGGACGTCGCTCGTACAATGAGCAGTTCTTC.

Only one count was recorded for this clonotype. The rearrangement joins TRBV4-3 to TRBJ2-7; D is perhaps TRBD2 (5 bases). With 3 bases removed from V and 5 bases from J, the gap between germline ends came to 11 bases. The germline CDR1 and CDR2 sequences are LGHNA and YSLEER. The CDR3 is made up of 13 amino acids. The CDR3 bases are TGCGCCAGCAGCCAGCCGGGGATCGACGAGCAGTACTTC. Its protein is CASSQPGIDEQYF.

V usage is TRBV7-3 and J usage is TRBJ2-7; 9 bases map to TRBD1. Trimming took 6 bases from V and 2 from J; bases not matched to a gene: 8. Germline CDR1 SGHTA, CDR2 FQGTGA. There are 15 residues in the CDR3. CDR3 protein: CASSIQGAYPYEQYF. The CDR3 bases are TGTGCCAGCAGTATACAGGGGGCTTATCCCTACGAGCAGTACTTC.

The V call is TRBV2, the J call TRBJ2-7; 7 nucleotides align to TRBD1. This CDR3 has 12 amino acids. CDR1 SNHLY and CDR2 FYNNEI come from the germline V gene. Trimming took 6 bases from V and 5 from J; bases not matched to a gene: 4. The chain's CDR3 is CASRLTGDEQYF. The CDR3, as DNA: TGTGCCAGCAGGCTAACAGGGGACGAGCAGTACTTC.

The genes are TRBV7-2 and TRBJ1-1; 8 nucleotides agree with TRBD1. The CDR3 covers 17 residues. The germline CDR1 and CDR2 sequences are SGHTA and FQGNSA. Unmatched junction bases numbered 19, after V lost 5 bases and J lost 8 bases. CDR3 nucleotide sequence: TGTGCCAGCAGCCGAAAGACAGGGGAGTTAGCACGGCCCGAAGCTTTCTTT. Translating gives CASSRKTGELARPEAFF.

DNA for the CDR3: TGCAGCGTTGAGGAGACAGGGGCTGGGCGGCAGTTCTTC. It encodes CSVEETGAGRQFF. V gene TRBV29-1 combines with J gene TRBJ2-1; the match to TRBD1 covers 8 bases. Germline lookup yields CDR1 SQVTM and CDR2 ANQGSEA. The CDR3 has 13 amino acids. The trim removed 3 bases at V and 12 bases at J, leaving 10 bases unmatched.

The rearrangement joins TRBV12-3 or TRBV12-4 to TRBJ1-5; D is perhaps TRBD1 (6 bases). The length of the CDR3 is 16 residues. Trimming removed 8 bases from V and 0 bases from J, with 17 bases in between. The CDR3 region is CASGGQGTNSNQPQHF. CDR3 sequence (DNA): TGTGCCAGCGGTGGCCAAGGGACAAATAGCAATCAGCCCCAGCATTTT.

This CDR3 is CASSQERPNYNEQFF. The CDR3 nucleotides read TGCGCCAGCAGCCAAGAACGACCGAATTACAATGAGCAGTTCTTC. This chain uses TRBV4-3 with TRBJ2-1, with unresolved D. The CDR3 length is 15 residues. Trimming shortened V by 0 bases and J by 4 bases, and 10 bases separated the two germline ends. In germline, CDR1 is LGHNA, CDR2 YSLEER.

This chain uses TRBV2 with TRBJ2-3; D is ambiguous. CDR3 size: 13 residues. Germline loops: CDR1 SNHLY, CDR2 FYNNEI. Trimming pared 2 bases from V and 3 bases from J, leaving 6 bases between. CDR3 sequence: CASSEPFTDTQYF. CDR3 DNA: TGTGCCAGCAGTGAACCCTTTACAGATACGCAGTATTTT.

The V and J genes are TRBV7-9 and TRBJ1-1, with D perhaps matching TRBD1 (5 bases). Trimming removed 5 bases at V and 4 bases at J, with 14 bases between. In germline, CDR1 is SEHNR, CDR2 FQNEAQ (reference sequence). CDR3 size: 14 residues. The CDR3 loop reads CASSIKPRATEAFF. In DNA, the CDR3 is TGTGCCAGCAGCATAAAACCCAGGGCCACTGAAGCTTTCTTT.

This chain connects TRBV7-2 to TRBJ2-4; TRBD1 aligns across 12 bases. After removal of 4 bases from V and 1 base from J, the junction contained 5 bases not matched to a gene. Germline V CDR1 and CDR2: SGHTA, FQGNSA. CDR3 length equals 17 residues. CDR3 in DNA: TGTGCCAGCAGCTCCGGGACAGGGGGCGTCGCCAAAAACATTCAGTACTTC. This codes for CASSSGTGGVAKNIQYF.

The chain combines TRBV27 with TRBJ2-1, with 7 bases identical to TRBD2. CDR1 and CDR2 from the germline V gene are MNHEY and SMNVEV (reference sequence). The CDR3 covers 12 residues. V shed 5 bases, J shed 9 bases, and the junction held 4 bases outside the gene matches. The CDR3 protein is CASSLGTTEQFF. The CDR3 region has the DNA TGTGCCAGCAGTCTTGGGACTACTGAGCAGTTCTTC.

The rearrangement joins TRBV12-3 or TRBV12-4 to TRBJ2-5; TRBD2 matches at 13 bases. The junction had 6 bases not matched to a gene; V was cut back by 4 bases and J by 4 bases. The length of the CDR3 is 16 residues. In DNA, the CDR3 is TGTGCCAGCAGTTCGAGGACTAGCGGGAGCGGAGAGACCCAGTACTTC. Protein sequence: CASSSRTSGSGETQYF.

This chain's CDR3 is CASSLLAASDQPQHF. Here the CDR3 DNA reads TGTGCCAGCAGTTTATTGGCAGCATCGGATCAGCCCCAGCATTTT. The chain links TRBV27 to TRBJ1-5; no reliable D call. This CDR3 has 15 residues. CDR1 is MNHEY, CDR2 SMNVEV, per germline (reference sequence). V lost 1 base and J 5 bases, leaving 12 bases between the germline ends.

The rearrangement joins TRBV6-1 to TRBJ2-4; TRBD2 aligns across 7 bases. Per germline, CDR1 MNHNS and CDR2 SASEGT. The CDR3 runs to 18 residues. Trimming cost V 10 bases and J 1 base; bases outside gene matches: 19. This CDR3 is CATSRASGDGYAKNIQYF. In nucleotides, the CDR3 is TGTGCCACCAGCAGGGCCAGCGGGGACGGTTATGCCAAAAACATTCAGTACTTC.

V gene TRBV7-2 combines with J gene TRBJ2-2; D may match TRBD1 or TRBD2 (5 bases each). This CDR3 has 16 amino acids. V was shortened by 5 bases and J by 1 base, with 14 bases between the two germline ends. Germline loops: CDR1 SGHTA, CDR2 FQGNSA. This chain's CDR3 is CASSLFRGRNTGELFF. The DNA for the CDR3 is TGTGCCAGCAGCCTATTCCGGGGCAGGAACACCGGGGAGCTGTTTTTT.

V is TRBV5-8 and J is TRBJ2-2; D is uncertain. V was clipped by 3 bases and J by 5 bases, with 17 bases between them. CDR3 size: 16 residues. Germline V gives CDR1 SGHTS, CDR2 YDEGEE. CDR3 sequence reads: CASSYTKTSRTGELFF. As DNA, the CDR3 is TGTGCCAGCAGCTATACTAAAACGTCGAGGACCGGGGAGCTGTTTTTT.

This chain connects TRBV5-4 to TRBJ2-1, with D perhaps TRBD2 (6 bases). Between the trimmed V and J ends, which lost 4 bases and 9 bases, there was a span of 14 bases. Germline V CDR1 and CDR2: SGHNT, YYREEE (reference sequence). The CDR3 has 13 amino acids. CDR3 nucleotide sequence: TGTGCCAGCAGCATTTCCCAGGGAGGTGAGCAGTTCTTC. Protein sequence: CASSISQGGEQFF.

The rearrangement joins TRBV12-3 or TRBV12-4 to TRBJ2-2; 12 bases align to TRBD2. J was trimmed by 7 bases and V by 8 bases; bases with no gene match: 14. The CDR3 runs to 17 residues. CDR3 sequence reads: CASRPASGRASGGELFF. The CDR3, as DNA: TGTGCCAGCCGGCCGGCTAGCGGGAGGGCCTCGGGCGGGGAGCTGTTTTTT.

The rearrangement links TRBV7-8 to TRBJ2-7; the D gene is possibly TRBD1 (6 bases). The length of the CDR3 is 13 residues. Trimming removed 6 bases from V and 4 bases from J, with 13 bases in between. The V gene's germline CDR1 is SGHVS and CDR2 FQNEAQ. The DNA of the CDR3 is TGTGCCAGCAGACAGGGACCAGCTTACGAGCAGTACTTC. This sequence encodes CASRQGPAYEQYF. The complete variable domain, with remaining parts taken from reference TRBV7-8 and TRBJ2-7, reads GAGVSQSPRYKVAKRGQDVALRCDPISGHVSLFWYQQALGQGPEFLTYFQNEAQLDKSGLPSDRFFAERPEGSVSTLKIQRTQQEDSAVYLCASRQGPAYEQYFGPGTRLTVT.

The genes are TRBV29-1 and TRBJ1-2; D is unresolved. CDR1 SQVTM and CDR2 ANQGSEA come from the germline V gene. V was cut by 7 bases and J by 8 bases, with 20 bases left in between. The CDR3 is made up of 13 amino acids. Here the CDR3 reads CSAMDGVVKGYTF. CDR3 DNA sequence: TGCAGCGCTATGGATGGGGTTGTAAAGGGCTACACCTTC.

This chain uses TRBV20-1 with TRBJ1-2; tentatively, D is TRBD1 (6 bases). Germline values: CDR1 DFQATT, CDR2 SNEGSKA (reference sequence). Trimming shortened V by 1 base and J by 5 bases, and 8 bases separated the two germline ends. CDR3 size: 12 residues. The CDR3 DNA sequence: TGCAGTGCTAGAGGACAGGAATATGGCTACACCTTC. Protein sequence: CSARGQEYGYTF.

This chain uses TRBV4-3 with TRBJ2-7, with 11 bases matching TRBD2. This CDR3 spans 15 amino acids. From germline, CDR1 is LGHNA and CDR2 YSLEER. J was trimmed by 4 bases and V by 1 base; bases with no gene match: 3. Here the CDR3 DNA reads TGCGCCAGCAGCCAAGGTGTAGCGGGGGGGTACGAGCAGTACTTC. Protein sequence: CASSQGVAGGYEQYF.

The chain links TRBV20-1 to TRBJ1-2; D unclear. The ends were cut back, 0 bases at V and 7 bases at J, with 9 bases in the middle. The germline CDR1 and CDR2 sequences are DFQATT and SNEGSKA (reference sequence). The CDR3 loop spans 12 amino acids. The CDR3 spells CSARDSGGGYTF. The DNA of the CDR3 is TGCAGTGCTAGAGATTCTGGCGGTGGCTACACCTTC.

The chain joins TRBV7-9 to TRBJ2-2; D call uncertain. V was cut by 1 base and J by 0 bases, with 9 bases left in between. Per the germline V gene, CDR1 is SEHNR and CDR2 is FQNEAQ (reference sequence). The CDR3 runs 16 residues. This chain's CDR3 is CASSLVEETNTGELFF. CDR3 sequence (DNA): TGTGCCAGCAGCTTAGTCGAAGAAACGAACACCGGGGAGCTGTTTTTT. The full variable domain, with the rest looked up from reference TRBV7-9 and TRBJ2-2, is DTGVSQNPRHKITKRGQNVTFRCDPISEHNRLYWYRQTLGQGPEFLTYFQNEAQLEKSRLLSDRFSAERPKGSFSTLEIQRTEQGDSAMYLCASSLVEETNTGELFFGEGSRLTVL.

V and J are TRBV5-1 and TRBJ2-7; D is perhaps TRBD1 (6 bases). CDR3 length: 13 residues. V shed 4 bases and J shed 4 bases, with 12 bases lying between them. Germline V CDR1 and CDR2: SGHRS, YFSETQ. Here the CDR3 DNA reads TGCGCCAGCAGCCCACAGGGAATGTACGAGCAGTACTTC. This sequence encodes CASSPQGMYEQYF.

This chain connects TRBV19 to TRBJ1-1, with TRBD1 matching over 7 bases. This CDR3 has 13 amino acids. V shed 7 bases, J shed 8 bases, and the junction held 10 bases outside the gene matches. Germline V gene data show CDR1 as LNHDA and CDR2 as SQIVND (reference sequence). Here the CDR3 DNA reads TGTGCCAGTACCCCAGGGGGTTGGGCAGAAGCTTTCTTT. It translates to CASTPGGWAEAFF.

This clonotype appeared once. This rearrangement joins TRBV5-6 to TRBJ2-7; 7 nucleotides line up with TRBD1. Trimming took 3 bases from V and 0 from J; bases not matched to a gene: 6. CDR3 length: 15 residues. The germline V gene encodes CDR1 SGHDT and CDR2 YYEEEE. CDR3 sequence (DNA): TGTGCCAGCAGCTGGAGACAGGGCAGCTCCTACGAGCAGTACTTC. It yields the protein CASSWRQGSSYEQYF.